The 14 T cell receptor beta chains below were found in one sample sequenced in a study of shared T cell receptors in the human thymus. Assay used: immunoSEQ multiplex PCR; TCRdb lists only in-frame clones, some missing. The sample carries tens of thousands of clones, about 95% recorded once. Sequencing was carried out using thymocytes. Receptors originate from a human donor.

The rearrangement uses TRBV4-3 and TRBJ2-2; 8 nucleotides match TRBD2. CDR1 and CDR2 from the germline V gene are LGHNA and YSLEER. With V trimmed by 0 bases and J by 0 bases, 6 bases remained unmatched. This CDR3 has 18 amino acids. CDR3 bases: TGCGCCAGCAGCCAAGAAGATAGCGGGGCGACGAACACCGGGGAGCTGTTTTTT. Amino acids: CASSQEDSGATNTGELFF.

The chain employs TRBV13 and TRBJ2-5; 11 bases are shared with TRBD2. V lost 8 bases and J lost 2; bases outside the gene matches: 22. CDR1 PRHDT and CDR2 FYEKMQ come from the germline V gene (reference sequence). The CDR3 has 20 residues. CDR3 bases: TGTGCCAGCGCCTTAAAGGGTGCGGGTAGCGGGGGGGTGGTACAAGAGACCCAGTACTTC. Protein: CASALKGAGSGGVVQETQYF.

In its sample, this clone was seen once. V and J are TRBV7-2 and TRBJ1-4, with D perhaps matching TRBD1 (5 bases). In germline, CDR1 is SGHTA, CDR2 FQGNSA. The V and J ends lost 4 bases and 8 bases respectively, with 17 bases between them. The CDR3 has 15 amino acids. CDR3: CASSSQDPSQEKLFF. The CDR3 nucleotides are TGTGCCAGCAGCTCACAGGACCCCTCGCAGGAAAAACTGTTTTTT.

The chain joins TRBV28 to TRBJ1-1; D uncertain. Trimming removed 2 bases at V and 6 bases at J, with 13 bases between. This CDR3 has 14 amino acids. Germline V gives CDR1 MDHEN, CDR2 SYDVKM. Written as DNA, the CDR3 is TGTGCCAGCAGTTTAAACCCAGTCGGCTCTGAAGCTTTCTTT. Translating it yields CASSLNPVGSEAFF. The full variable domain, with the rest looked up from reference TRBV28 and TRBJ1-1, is DVKVTQSSRYLVKRTGEKVFLECVQDMDHENMFWYRQDPGLGLRLIYFSYDVKMKEKGDIPEGYSVSREKKERFSLILESASTNQTSMYLCASSLNPVGSEAFFGQGTRLTVV.

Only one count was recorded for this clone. CDR3 sequence (DNA): TGTGCCAGCAGTTCCACGGGACAGGGGCCTATCGGGCAGTACTTC. This codes for CASSSTGQGPIGQYF. The V gene is TRBV27, the J gene TRBJ2-7; TRBD1 agrees at 10 bases. Germline V gene lookup returns CDR1 MNHEY and CDR2 SMNVEV (reference sequence). The junction had 12 bases not matched to a gene; V was cut back by 4 bases and J by 9 bases. The CDR3 covers 15 residues.

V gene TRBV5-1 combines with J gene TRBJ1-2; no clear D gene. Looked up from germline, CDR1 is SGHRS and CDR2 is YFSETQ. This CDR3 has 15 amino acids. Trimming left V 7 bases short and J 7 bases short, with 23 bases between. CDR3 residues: CASASEHRRGAGYTF. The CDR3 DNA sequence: TGCGCCAGCGCAAGCGAGCACAGACGGGGAGCTGGCTACACCTTC.

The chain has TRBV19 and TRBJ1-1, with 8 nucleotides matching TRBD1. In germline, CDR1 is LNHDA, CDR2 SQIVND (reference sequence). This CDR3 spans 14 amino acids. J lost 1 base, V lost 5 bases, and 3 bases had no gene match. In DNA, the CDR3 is TGTGCCAGTAGTGACGGACAGGGGAACACTGAAGCTTTCTTT. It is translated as CASSDGQGNTEAFF.

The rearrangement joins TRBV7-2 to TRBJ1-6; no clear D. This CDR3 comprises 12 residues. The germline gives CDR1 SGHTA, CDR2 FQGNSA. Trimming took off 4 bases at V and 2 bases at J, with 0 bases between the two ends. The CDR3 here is CASSSYNSPLHF. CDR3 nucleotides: TGTGCCAGCAGCTCCTATAATTCACCCCTCCACTTT.

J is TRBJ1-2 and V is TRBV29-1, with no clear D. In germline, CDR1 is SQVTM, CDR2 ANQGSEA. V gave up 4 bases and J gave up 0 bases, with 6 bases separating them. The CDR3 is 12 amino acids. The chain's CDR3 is CSVGESNYGYTF. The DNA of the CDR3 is TGCAGCGTTGGGGAGTCTAACTATGGCTACACCTTC.

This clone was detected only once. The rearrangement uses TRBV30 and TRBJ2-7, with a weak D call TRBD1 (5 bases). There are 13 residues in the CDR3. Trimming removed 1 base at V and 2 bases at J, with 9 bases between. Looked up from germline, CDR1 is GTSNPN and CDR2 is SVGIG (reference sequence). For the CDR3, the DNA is TGTGCCTGGAGTGAGGGGTCCACCTACGAGCAGTACTTC. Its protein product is CAWSEGSTYEQYF. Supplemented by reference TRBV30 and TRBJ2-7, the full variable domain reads SQTIHQWPATLVQPVGSPLSLECTVEGTSNPNLYWYRQAAGRGLQLLFYSVGIGQISSEVPQNLSASRPQDRQFILSSKKLLLSDSGFYLCAWSEGSTYEQYFGPGTRLTVT.

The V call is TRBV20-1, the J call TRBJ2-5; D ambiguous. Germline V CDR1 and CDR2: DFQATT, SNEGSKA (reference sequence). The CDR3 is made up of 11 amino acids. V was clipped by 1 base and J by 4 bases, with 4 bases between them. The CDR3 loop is CSARVPETQYF. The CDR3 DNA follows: TGCAGTGCTAGAGTCCCAGAGACCCAGTACTTC.

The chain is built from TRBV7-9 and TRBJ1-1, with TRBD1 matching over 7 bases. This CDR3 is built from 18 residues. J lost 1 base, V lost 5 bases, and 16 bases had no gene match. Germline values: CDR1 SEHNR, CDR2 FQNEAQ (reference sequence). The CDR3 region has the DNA TGTGCCAGCAGCCGAAGAAAGGAGGGGGCACGTCCGAACACTGAAGCTTTCTTT. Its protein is CASSRRKEGARPNTEAFF. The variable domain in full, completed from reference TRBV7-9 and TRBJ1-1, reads DTGVSQNPRHKITKRGQNVTFRCDPISEHNRLYWYRQTLGQGPEFLTYFQNEAQLEKSRLLSDRFSAERPKGSFSTLEIQRTEQGDSAMYLCASSRRKEGARPNTEAFFGQGTRLTVV.

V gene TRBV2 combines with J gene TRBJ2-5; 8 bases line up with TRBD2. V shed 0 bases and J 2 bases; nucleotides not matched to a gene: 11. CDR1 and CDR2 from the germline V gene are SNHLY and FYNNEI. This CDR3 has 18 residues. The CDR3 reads CASSEAWGTRSKQETQYF. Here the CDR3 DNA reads TGTGCCAGCAGTGAAGCGTGGGGGACTAGGTCCAAGCAAGAGACCCAGTACTTC.

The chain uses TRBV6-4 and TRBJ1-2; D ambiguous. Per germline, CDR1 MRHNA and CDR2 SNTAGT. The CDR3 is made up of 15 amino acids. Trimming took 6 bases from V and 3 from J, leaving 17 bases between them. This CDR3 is CASRLGPEGYYGYTF. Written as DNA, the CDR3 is TGTGCCAGCAGGCTCGGACCGGAAGGATACTATGGCTACACCTTC.